This TCR beta chain was recovered during a study of shared clonotypes between healthy human individuals. Background on the study: Aged between 18 and 49, the donors were a couple of women and three men. Study-level points and caveats: Clonotypes that were shared across a handful of donors made up approximately 5.1% of naive CD4 clonotypes.

Naive CD8 cells lacked CD45RO, underwent positive selection for CCR7 and left out terminally differentiated effector memory CD45RA+ cells. Across several immunoSEQ plates, the genomic DNA of each subset was split evenly. In replicate PCRs of sorted subsets, about 220 ng DNA, 29,000 or so T cell genomes, was used. Repertoires were generated with immunoSEQ multiplex PCR, while TCRdb's copy carries only in-frame clones and drops some. The repertoire has around 550,000 clones, approximately 95% of them found once; the top ten carry about 0.11%. The CDR3 totals 15 residues. The germline V gene has CDR1 SGHAT and CDR2 FQNNGV. V was cut by 5 bases and J by 0 bases, with 12 bases left in between. To note about this clone: What it binds is not known.

The rearrangement joins TRBV11-2 to TRBJ2-3; D perhaps matches TRBD2 (6 bases). The clonotype originates from a woman in her thirties in good health. The specimen was naive CD8+ T cells sorted from blood. This chain's CDR3 is CASSLGGTSTDTQYF. CDR3 nucleotide sequence: TGTGCCAGCAGCCTAGGCGGGACTAGCACAGATACGCAGTATTTT.